Listed here are 3 T cell receptor beta chains from one sample, sequenced in a study of blood T cell repertoires in COVID-19. TCRdb keeps only in-frame clones here, not all; method: immunoSEQ multiplex PCR. The sample consists of approximately 65,000 clones, 80% to 90% of them appearing once. Sequencing was carried out using peripheral blood. The receptors stem from a man in his forties with acute or convalescent COVID-19.

The chain carries TRBV6-5 and TRBJ2-3; D is possibly TRBD2 (5 bases). The V and J ends lost 0 bases and 2 bases respectively, with 9 bases between them. The germline V gene encodes CDR1 MNHEY and CDR2 SVGAGI. The CDR3 is 15 amino acids. Here the CDR3 reads CASSYSRGTTDTQYF. CDR3 coding DNA: TGTGCCAGCAGTTACTCACGGGGAACCACAGATACGCAGTATTTT.

The sample holds a few counts of this clone. The J gene is TRBJ1-2, the V gene TRBV9; D is uncertain. V dropped 4 bases and J dropped 4 bases, with 14 bases sitting between them. CDR1 SGDLS and CDR2 YYNGEE come from the germline V gene. The CDR3 is 14 amino acids. The CDR3 sequence: CASSPSEGLYGYTF. Here the CDR3 DNA reads TGTGCCAGCAGCCCCAGTGAGGGTCTCTATGGCTACACCTTC.

The chain carries TRBV5-1 and TRBJ1-1, with D perhaps TRBD1 (6 bases). Deletions cut 1 base from V and 4 bases from J, with 11 bases between. There are 14 residues in the CDR3. Germline CDR1 reads SGHRS; CDR2 reads YFSETQ. The CDR3 DNA follows: TGCGCCAGCAGCTTGCAGGGGCAAGGCACTGAAGCTTTCTTT. Translating it yields CASSLQGQGTEAFF.